The rows below give T cell receptor beta chains drawn from one sample of a study of blood T cell repertoires in COVID-19. Repertoires were generated with immunoSEQ multiplex PCR, while TCRdb's copy carries only in-frame clones and drops some. This table holds roughly 250,000 clones, about 80% found once. What was sequenced was peripheral blood. These receptors were collected from a woman aged 80 or over with acute or convalescent COVID-19. Each CDR3 is given with its conserved first and last residue. Fields, in order: CDR3 protein, clone size, V gene, J gene. For some rows the clone size is stated as once, few or many, or as a class when expanded; others skip it.

CASSSGQNYGYTF	-	TRBV3-1/TRBV3-2	TRBJ1-2
CASSPGLAGQNIQYF	-	TRBV7-9	TRBJ2-4
CASSLGAHNYGYTF	-	TRBV7-2	TRBJ1-2
CAWSKRSGLTTGNTIYF	-	TRBV30	TRBJ1-3
CASKLLAGGSTDTQYF	-	TRBV6-6	TRBJ2-3
CASSLRGRQGTGANVLTF	-	TRBV28	TRBJ2-6
CASALLSGSVSGTDTQYF	-	TRBV19	TRBJ2-3
CASSLRTASEAFF	-	TRBV7-3	TRBJ1-1
CASSPGSGIPAPLHF	-	TRBV7-2	TRBJ1-6
CASRRGGNTEAFF	-	TRBV28	TRBJ1-1
CASSQGPGTGSYNEQFF	-	TRBV14	TRBJ2-1
CASSQDWTPLMNTEAFF	once	TRBV4-1	TRBJ1-1
CASSSGGVGATNEKLFF	-	TRBV28	TRBJ1-4
CASSLAGGTDTQYF	-	TRBV7-3	TRBJ2-3
CASSLARAETQYF	-	TRBV7-2	TRBJ2-5
CASSLLTEAFF	once	TRBV11-2	TRBJ1-1
CASSRLAGVVYEQYF	-	TRBV28	TRBJ2-7
CASSPGTSGTSYEQYF	-	TRBV18	TRBJ2-7
CASSPGTAGTGELFF	-	TRBV7-3	TRBJ2-2
CASSSPFDEQYF	-	TRBV6-2/TRBV6-3	TRBJ2-7
CASSRDTYSPLHF	once	TRBV12-3/TRBV12-4	TRBJ1-6
CASSQEGTGNQPQHF	-	TRBV4-1	TRBJ1-5
CASSLGVSVGPITGELFF	-	TRBV5-4	TRBJ2-2
CASSQEQVMNTEAFF	-	TRBV4-1	TRBJ1-1
CASSGQGPINSPLHF	-	TRBV7-2	TRBJ1-6
CASSRTGKANEKLFF	once	TRBV6-5	TRBJ1-4
CSVWGGSNQPQHF	-	TRBV29-1	TRBJ1-5
CASSWGPGVGYTF	-	TRBV7-2	TRBJ1-2
CASSLFSGSGGNEQFF	-	TRBV28	TRBJ2-1
CASSSVSAGWYF	once	TRBV28	TRBJ2-7
CASSLEGGPTYEQYF	-	TRBV5-1	TRBJ2-7
CASRVGGGLYEQFF	-	TRBV6-6	TRBJ2-1
CASRGWYVAFF	-	TRBV5-1	TRBJ1-1
CASSIEAGYGYTF	-	TRBV19	TRBJ1-2
CASSFGGRGVYSNQPQHF	-	TRBV28	TRBJ1-5